The present TCR beta chain was sequenced within a study of blood T cell repertoires in COVID-19. Study-level information: Sites across the United States, Italy and Spain contributed samples from acute and convalescent COVID-19. The analysed material was cDNA or gDNA that came from T cells, B-cell-depleted T cells, or PBMCs.

CDR3 length: 16 amino acids. The V gene's germline CDR1 is SGHDN and CDR2 FVKESK. V gave up 0 bases and J gave up 5 bases; unmatched junction bases: 5. This clone was observed once. Original processing notes: Using reference gene primer amplification, nucleated cell counts were estimated. The method was immunoSEQ multiplex PCR; TCRdb's version includes in-frame clones alone and lacks a portion of them. Clone size and V and J calls were adopted from that table, with D and trimming inferred from the DNA. This sample yields some 67,000 clones, of which 75% to 95% are seen a single time; about 5.1% belongs to the top ten.

The sequence came from a woman under 30 with acute or convalescent COVID-19. The sequenced material came from peripheral blood. The gene calls are TRBV14 and TRBJ2-1, with 9 bases matching TRBD2. CDR3 residues: CASSQDSGRGNNEQFF. As DNA, the CDR3 is TGTGCCAGCAGCCAAGATAGCGGGAGAGGTAACAATGAGCAGTTCTTC.